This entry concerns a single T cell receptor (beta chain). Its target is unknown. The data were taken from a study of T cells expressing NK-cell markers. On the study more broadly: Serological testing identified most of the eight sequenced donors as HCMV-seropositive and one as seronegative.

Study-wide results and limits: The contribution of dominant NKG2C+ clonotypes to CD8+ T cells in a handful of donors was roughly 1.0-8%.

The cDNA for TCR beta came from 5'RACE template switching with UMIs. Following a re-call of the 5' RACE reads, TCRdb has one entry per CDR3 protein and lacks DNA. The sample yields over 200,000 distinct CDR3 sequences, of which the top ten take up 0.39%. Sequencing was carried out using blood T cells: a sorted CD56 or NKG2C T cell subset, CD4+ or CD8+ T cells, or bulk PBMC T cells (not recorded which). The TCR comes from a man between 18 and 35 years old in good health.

CDR3 region: CASSDPRSGGGSYEQYF. The chain employs TRBV28 and TRBJ2-7; absent DNA, TCRdb's TRBD1 call cannot be checked. The CDR3 extends over 17 amino acids. Per germline, CDR1 MDHEN and CDR2 SYDVKM.